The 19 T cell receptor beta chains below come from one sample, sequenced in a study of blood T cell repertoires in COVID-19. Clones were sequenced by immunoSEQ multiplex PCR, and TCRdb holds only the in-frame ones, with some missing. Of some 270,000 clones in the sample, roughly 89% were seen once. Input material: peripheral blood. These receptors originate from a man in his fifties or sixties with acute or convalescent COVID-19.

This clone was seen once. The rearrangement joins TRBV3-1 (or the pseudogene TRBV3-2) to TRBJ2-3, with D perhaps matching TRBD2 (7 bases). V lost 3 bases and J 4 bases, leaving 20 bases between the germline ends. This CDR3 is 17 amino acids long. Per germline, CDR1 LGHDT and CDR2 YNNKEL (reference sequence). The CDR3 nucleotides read TGTGCCAGCAGCCATGGGGGGGGCATCTCGGCAGCAGATACGCAGTATTTT. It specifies CASSHGGGISAADTQYF.

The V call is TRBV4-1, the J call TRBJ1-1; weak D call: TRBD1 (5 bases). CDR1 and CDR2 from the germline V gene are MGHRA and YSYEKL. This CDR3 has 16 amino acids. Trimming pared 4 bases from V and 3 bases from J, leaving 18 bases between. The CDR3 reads CASSPRDSPGDTEAFF. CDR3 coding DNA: TGCGCCAGCAGCCCTCGGGACTCCCCGGGGGACACTGAAGCTTTCTTT.

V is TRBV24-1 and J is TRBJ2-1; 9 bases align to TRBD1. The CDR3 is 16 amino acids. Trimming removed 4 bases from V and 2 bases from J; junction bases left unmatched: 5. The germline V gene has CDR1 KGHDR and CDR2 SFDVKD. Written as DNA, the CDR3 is TGTGCCACCAGTGACTCCGACAGGGGGACCTACAATGAGCAGTTCTTC. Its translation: CATSDSDRGTYNEQFF.

CDR3 nucleotides: TGTGCCAGCGTAAGCCAACAGGGGTCCTGGGGTCAGCCCCAGCATTTT. Translation: CASVSQQGSWGQPQHF. The gene calls are TRBV7-3 and TRBJ1-5; TRBD1 agrees at 7 bases. Germline values: CDR1 SGHTA, CDR2 FQGTGA. The CDR3 contains 16 residues. Trimming took 8 bases from V and 6 from J; bases not matched to a gene: 16. Variable domain in full (rest from reference TRBV7-3 and TRBJ1-5): GAGVSQTPSNKVTEKGKYVELRCDPISGHTALYWYRQSLGQGPEFLIYFQGTGAADDSGLPNDRFFAVRPEGSVSTLKIQRTERGDSAVYLCASVSQQGSWGQPQHFGDGTRLSIL.

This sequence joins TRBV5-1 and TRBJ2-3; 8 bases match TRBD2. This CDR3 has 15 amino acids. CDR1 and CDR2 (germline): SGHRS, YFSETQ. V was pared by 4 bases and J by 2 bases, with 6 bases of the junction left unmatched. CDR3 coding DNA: TGCGCCAGCAGCCCCCCTAGCGGGTTCACAGATACGCAGTATTTT. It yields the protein CASSPPSGFTDTQYF.

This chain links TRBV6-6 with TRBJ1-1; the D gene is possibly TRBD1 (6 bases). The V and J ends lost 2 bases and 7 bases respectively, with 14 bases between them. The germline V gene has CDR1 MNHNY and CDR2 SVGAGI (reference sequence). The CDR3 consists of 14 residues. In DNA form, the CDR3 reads TGTGCCAGCAGTTACGACACAGGGCGTGGTGAAGCTTTCTTT. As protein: CASSYDTGRGEAFF.

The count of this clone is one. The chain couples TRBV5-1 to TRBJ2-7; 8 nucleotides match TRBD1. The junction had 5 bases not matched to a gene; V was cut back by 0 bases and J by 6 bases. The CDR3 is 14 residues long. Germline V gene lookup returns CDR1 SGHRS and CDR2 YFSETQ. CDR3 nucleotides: TGCGCCAGCAGCTTGGGACAGGGGTTAAGCGAGCAGTACTTC. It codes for CASSLGQGLSEQYF.

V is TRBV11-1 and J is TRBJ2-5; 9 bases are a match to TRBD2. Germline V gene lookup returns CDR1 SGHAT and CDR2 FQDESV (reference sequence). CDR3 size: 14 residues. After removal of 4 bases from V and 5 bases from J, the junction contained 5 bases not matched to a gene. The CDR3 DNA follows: TGTGCCAGCAGCTCGGTAGCGGGGGTTGAGACCCAGTACTTC. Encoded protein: CASSSVAGVETQYF.

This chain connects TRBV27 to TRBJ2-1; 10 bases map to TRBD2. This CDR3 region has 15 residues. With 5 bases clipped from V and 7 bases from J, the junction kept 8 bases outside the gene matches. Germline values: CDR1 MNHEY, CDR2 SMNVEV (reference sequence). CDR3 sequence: CASSPDLAGVNEQFF. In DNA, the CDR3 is TGTGCCAGCAGTCCCGATCTAGCGGGGGTAAATGAGCAGTTCTTC.

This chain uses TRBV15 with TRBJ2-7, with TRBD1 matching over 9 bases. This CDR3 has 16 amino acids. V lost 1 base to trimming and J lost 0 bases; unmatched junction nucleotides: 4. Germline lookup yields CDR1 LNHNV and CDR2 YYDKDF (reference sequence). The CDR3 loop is CATSRGTGAYSYEQYF. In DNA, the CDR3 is TGTGCCACCAGCAGAGGGACAGGGGCCTACTCCTACGAGCAGTACTTC.

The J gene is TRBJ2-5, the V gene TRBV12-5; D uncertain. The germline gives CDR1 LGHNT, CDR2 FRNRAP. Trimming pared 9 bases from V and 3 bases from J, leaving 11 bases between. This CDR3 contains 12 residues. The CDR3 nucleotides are TGTGCTAGCTCGAAACAAAAAGAGACCCAGTACTTC. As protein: CASSKQKETQYF.

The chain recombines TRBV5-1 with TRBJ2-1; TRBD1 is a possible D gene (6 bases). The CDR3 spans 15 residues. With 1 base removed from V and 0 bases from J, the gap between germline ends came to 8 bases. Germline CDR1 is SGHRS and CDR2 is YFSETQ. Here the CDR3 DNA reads TGCGCCAGCAGCTTGCAGGACAGCTCCTACAATGAGCAGTTCTTC. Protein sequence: CASSLQDSSYNEQFF.

The CDR3 region is CASSQWTGDPTGYTF. CDR3 sequence (DNA): TGTGCCAGCAGCCAGTGGACAGGGGACCCCACGGGCTACACCTTC. The rearrangement links TRBV4-2 to TRBJ1-2; TRBD1 matches at 9 bases. V shed 3 bases and J 8 bases; nucleotides not matched to a gene: 10. The CDR3 loop spans 15 amino acids. Germline V gives CDR1 LGHNA, CDR2 YNFKEQ.

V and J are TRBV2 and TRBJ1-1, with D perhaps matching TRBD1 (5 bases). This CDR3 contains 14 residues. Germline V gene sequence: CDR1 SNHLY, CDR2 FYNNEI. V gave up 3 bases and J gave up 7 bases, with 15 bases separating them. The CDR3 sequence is CASSENQGGIEAFF. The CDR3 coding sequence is TGTGCCAGCAGTGAGAACCAGGGCGGCATTGAAGCTTTCTTT.

The CDR3 region has the DNA TGTGCCAGCAGTGAGGACAGGGTTAATGAAAAACTGTTTTTT. Translation: CASSEDRVNEKLFF. The chain links TRBV6-1 to TRBJ1-4; 8 bases match TRBD1. Trimming took 3 bases from V and 4 from J; bases not matched to a gene: 1. CDR3 size: 14 residues. Germline CDR1 is MNHNS and CDR2 is SASEGT.

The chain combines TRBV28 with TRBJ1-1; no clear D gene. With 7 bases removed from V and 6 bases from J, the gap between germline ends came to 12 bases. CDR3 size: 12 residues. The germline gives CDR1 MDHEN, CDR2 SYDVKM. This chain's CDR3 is CASKFGSAEAFF. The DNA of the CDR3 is TGTGCCAGCAAGTTCGGGTCCGCTGAAGCTTTCTTT.

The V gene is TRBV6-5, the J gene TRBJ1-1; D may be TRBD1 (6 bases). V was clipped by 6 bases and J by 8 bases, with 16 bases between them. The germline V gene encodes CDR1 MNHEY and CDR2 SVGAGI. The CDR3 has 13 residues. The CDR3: CASREGGKKEAFF. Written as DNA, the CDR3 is TGTGCCAGCAGGGAGGGGGGGAAGAAAGAAGCTTTCTTT.

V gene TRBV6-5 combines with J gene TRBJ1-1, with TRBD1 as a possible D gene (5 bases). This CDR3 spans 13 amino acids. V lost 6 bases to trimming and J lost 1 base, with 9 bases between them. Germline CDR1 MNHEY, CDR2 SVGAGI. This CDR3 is CASSRTRNTEAFF. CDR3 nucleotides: TGTGCCAGCAGCCGGACAAGGAACACTGAAGCTTTCTTT.

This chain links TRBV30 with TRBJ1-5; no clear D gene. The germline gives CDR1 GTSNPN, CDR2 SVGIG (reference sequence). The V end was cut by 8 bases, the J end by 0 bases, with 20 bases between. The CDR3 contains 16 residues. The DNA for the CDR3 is TGTGCCGCCCGACCTAATATCGGGAATAGCAATCAGCCCCAGCATTTT. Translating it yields CAARPNIGNSNQPQHF.